The sequence of this T cell receptor (beta chain) was determined in a study of Tregs in tolerant kidney transplant recipients. Remarks on this clone: Coverage ceases 3 residues before the CDR3 finishes, and the germline J gene fills in the end.

Germline V gives CDR1 LNHDA, CDR2 SQIVND (reference sequence). Trimming cost V 4 bases and J 0 bases, with 9 bases left between them. The CDR3 is 14 residues long. The protocol was immunoSEQ multiplex PCR, while the TCRdb copy is restricted to in-frame clones and leaves out a portion. This table holds some 31,000 clones. The chain couples TRBV19 to TRBJ1-2; D possibly corresponds to TRBD1 (6 bases). The sequence derives from a human donor who received a combined kidney and bone marrow transplant. Sequencing used CD8+ T cells from blood, obtained before the transplant. The covered CDR3 bases are TGTGCCAGTAGTAGACAGGACCCTAACTATGGC. Its protein product is CASSRQDPNYG. The entire CDR3 sequence reads CASSRQDPNYGYTF.